Presented here are 15 T cell receptor beta chains from one specimen sequenced in a study of OX40 agonist ivuxolimab in advanced cancers. Here immunoSEQ multiplex PCR was the method, and the copy in TCRdb shows in-frame clones only, minus some. In the table there are over 10,000 clones, about 68% of which are singletons. The specimen comprised CD4+ or CD8+ T cells sorted from blood, sampled in a trial of the OX40 agonist ivuxolimab. The receptors stem from an adult with an advanced solid tumor such as melanoma, head and neck, liver or kidney cancer.

J is TRBJ1-5 and V is TRBV19, with a weak D call TRBD1 (5 bases). Trimming stripped 0 bases from V and 5 bases from J, with 11 bases between. Germline assignment: CDR1 LNHDA and CDR2 SQIVND (reference sequence). The CDR3 sequence is 15 residues long. The CDR3 bases are TGTGCCAGTAGTATAGAGGCGAGGGGTGATCAGCCCCAGCATTTT. Translating gives CASSIEARGDQPQHF.

The V and J genes are TRBV25-1 and TRBJ2-7; 9 nucleotides agree with TRBD2. Germline V gene data show CDR1 as MGHDK and CDR2 as SYGVNS. There are 15 residues in the CDR3. Unmatched junction bases numbered 10, after V lost 3 bases and J lost 7 bases. In DNA, the CDR3 is TGTGCCAGCAGTGAGGCGGCTAGCGGGACGGGAGAGCAGTACTTC. Amino acids: CASSEAASGTGEQYF.

The gene calls are TRBV4-2 and TRBJ2-7; no clear D gene. Trimming removed 5 bases from V and 2 bases from J, with 10 bases in between. Germline CDR1 and CDR2: LGHNA and YNFKEQ. This CDR3 has 13 residues. The CDR3 spells CASSLVGTYEQYF. The CDR3 region has the DNA TGTGCCAGCAGCTTGGTGGGGACCTACGAGCAGTACTTC.

The CDR3 bases are TGTGCCAGCAGCTCGTTAGCGGGGGGGGCGGGCGAGCAGTACTTC. It codes for CASSSLAGGAGEQYF. The V gene is TRBV7-6, the J gene TRBJ2-7; 11 nucleotides agree with TRBD2. This CDR3 spans 15 amino acids. J was trimmed by 6 bases and V by 4 bases; bases with no gene match: 8. The germline V gene encodes CDR1 SGHVS and CDR2 FNYEAQ.

This clone is deemed large. The gene calls are TRBV21-1 and TRBJ1-5; TRBD1 was called by the table and not checked on the DNA. TRBV21-1 represents a pseudogene. This CDR3 has 16 amino acids. CDR3 sequence (DNA): TGTGCCAGCACCGAGGCCGGGACAGGGGGCTCTCAGCCCCAGCATTTT. Residues: CASTEAGTGGSQPQHF.

V usage is TRBV28 and J usage is TRBJ2-2; D may be TRBD1 (6 bases). V shed 3 bases and J shed 2 bases, with 16 bases lying between them. The CDR3 is 17 amino acids. Germline CDR1 and CDR2: MDHEN and SYDVKM. This CDR3 is CASSFRAGQINTGELFF. CDR3 in DNA: TGTGCCAGCAGTTTCCGAGCTGGACAGATTAACACCGGGGAGCTGTTTTTT.

The chain carries TRBV7-9 and TRBJ2-3; 9 bases are a match to TRBD2. The V segment lost 1 base and the J segment 5 bases; nucleotides outside the gene matches: 4. This CDR3 is built from 15 residues. Germline V gene lookup returns CDR1 SEHNR and CDR2 FQNEAQ (reference sequence). The CDR3 loop reads CASSLDSGGEDTQYF. The CDR3 DNA follows: TGTGCCAGCAGCTTAGATAGCGGGGGTGAAGATACGCAGTATTTT. The entire variable domain, with the rest obtained from reference TRBV7-9 and TRBJ2-3, is as follows: DTGVSQNPRHKITKRGQNVTFRCDPISEHNRLYWYRQTLGQGPEFLTYFQNEAQLEKSRLLSDRFSAERPKGSFSTLEIQRTEQGDSAMYLCASSLDSGGEDTQYFGPGTRLTVL.

There are a few counts of this clone. The chain couples TRBV28 to TRBJ1-2, with D hard to call. V was pared by 6 bases and J by 5 bases, with 10 bases between. There are 12 residues in the CDR3. Germline CDR1 is MDHEN and CDR2 is SYDVKM. The CDR3 reads CASSPGRYGYTF. DNA for the CDR3: TGTGCCAGCAGCCCAGGCCGATATGGCTACACCTTC.

This clone has a handful of counts. The CDR3, as DNA: TGCGCCAGCAGTCAACGGGGGGCGTATGGCTACACCTTC. Translated: CASSQRGAYGYTF. V gene TRBV23-1 combines with J gene TRBJ1-2; the D gene is possibly TRBD1 (6 bases). TRBV23-1 is labeled an ORF, and its function is uncertain. The CDR3 totals 13 residues. Trimming removed 2 bases at V and 5 bases at J, with 9 bases between.

The chain couples TRBV4-3 to TRBJ2-7; 11 positions match TRBD2. The CDR3 totals 16 residues. Per germline, CDR1 LGHNA and CDR2 YSLEER. V was clipped by 1 base and J by 2 bases; unmatched bases: 4. The CDR3 bases are TGCGCCAGCAGCCAAGTTTTAGCGGGGGGGCCCTACGAGCAGTACTTC. The encoded protein is CASSQVLAGGPYEQYF.

The table lists this clone with many counts. The chain links TRBV7-9 to TRBJ1-1, with 7 bases that match TRBD1. Germline V gene data show CDR1 as SEHNR and CDR2 as FQNEAQ (reference sequence). V lost 1 base to trimming and J lost 6 bases; unmatched junction nucleotides: 5. This CDR3 has 14 residues. For the CDR3, the DNA is TGTGCCAGCAGCTTAGTCCAGGGGGGCGCTGAAGCTTTCTTT. As protein: CASSLVQGGAEAFF.

This chain links TRBV27 with TRBJ1-2; the D is unclear. Trimming pared 8 bases from V and 2 bases from J, leaving 18 bases between. Germline V gene data show CDR1 as MNHEY and CDR2 as SMNVEV (reference sequence). The CDR3 consists of 15 residues. The CDR3 DNA is TGTGCCAGCCAACCCCGGGCAGATTCCAACTATGGCTACACCTTC. Protein sequence: CASQPRADSNYGYTF.

The gene calls are TRBV4-1 and TRBJ2-1, with 9 bases matching TRBD2. V lost 4 bases to trimming and J lost 5 bases; unmatched junction nucleotides: 6. Germline CDR1 MGHRA, CDR2 YSYEKL. This CDR3 has 15 amino acids. DNA for the CDR3: TGCGCCAGCAGCCCGAGGACTAGCGAAAACAATGAGCAGTTCTTC. Protein sequence: CASSPRTSENNEQFF.

The chain has TRBV28 and TRBJ2-3; a possible D gene is TRBD2 (6 bases). V was pared by 6 bases and J by 6 bases, with 10 bases between. The CDR3 is 12 residues long. Germline V lookup: CDR1 MDHEN, CDR2 SYDVKM. The CDR3 loop is CASSPRGDTQYF. As DNA, the CDR3 is TGTGCCAGCAGCCCCCGGGGGGATACGCAGTATTTT.

The chain couples TRBV2 to TRBJ2-3, with D perhaps TRBD1 (5 bases). V gave up 2 bases and J gave up 0 bases, with 9 bases separating them. Germline values: CDR1 SNHLY, CDR2 FYNNEI. This CDR3 region has 15 residues. CDR3 in DNA: TGTGCCAGCAGTGAAAAGGACACGAGCACAGATACGCAGTATTTT. This gives the protein CASSEKDTSTDTQYF. Together with reference TRBV2 and TRBJ2-3, the CDR3 gives the full variable domain: EPEVTQTPSHQVTQMGQEVILRCVPISNHLYFYWYRQILGQKVEFLVSFYNNEISEKSEIFDDQFSVERPDGSNFTLKIRSTKLEDSAMYFCASSEKDTSTDTQYFGPGTRLTVL.